The 21 T cell receptor beta chains in this list originate from one sample, sequenced in a study of T cell changes during pregnancy in multiple sclerosis. Some clones are missing from TCRdb's copy, which holds only in-frame ones; the method was immunoSEQ multiplex PCR. The sample carries tens of thousands of clones, 80% to 95% recorded once. Sequencing used peripheral blood, obtained in the first trimester of pregnancy. The receptors here all came from a female donor with multiple sclerosis, enrolled in a pregnancy study.

The genes are TRBV27 and TRBJ2-7, with a weak D call TRBD1 (6 bases). CDR1 and CDR2 from the germline V gene are MNHEY and SMNVEV (reference sequence). The CDR3 sequence is 13 residues long. The V end lost 6 bases, the J end lost 2 bases, and 11 bases lay between the germline ends. The CDR3 region is CASRLTGAYEQYF. CDR3 DNA sequence: TGTGCCAGCAGGCTGACAGGTGCCTACGAGCAGTACTTC.

The chain employs TRBV28 and TRBJ2-2, with 10 positions matching TRBD2. CDR1 MDHEN and CDR2 SYDVKM come from the germline V gene. The CDR3 runs to 15 residues. The J segment lost 7 bases and the V segment lost 5 bases, leaving 7 bases of the junction unmatched. In DNA form, the CDR3 reads TGTGCCAGCAGTACCCCACTAGCGGGATTCGGGGAGCTGTTTTTT. Encoded protein: CASSTPLAGFGELFF.

The table lists this clone with a count of one. V is TRBV19 and J is TRBJ1-1; D gene unclear. The CDR3 totals 15 residues. Germline V gene data show CDR1 as LNHDA and CDR2 as SQIVND (reference sequence). Trimming removed 2 bases from V and 2 bases from J, with 12 bases in between. CDR3 residues: CASSITWQANTEAFF. The CDR3 nucleotides read TGTGCCAGTAGTATAACTTGGCAGGCCAACACTGAAGCTTTCTTT.

The chain is built from TRBV6-6 and TRBJ2-1; tentatively, D is TRBD2 (6 bases). Between the trimmed V and J ends, which lost 2 bases and 6 bases, there was a span of 14 bases. The CDR3 extends over 15 amino acids. The germline V gene has CDR1 MNHNY and CDR2 SVGAGI (reference sequence). The CDR3: CASSYGGTGVNEQFF. The CDR3 nucleotides are TGTGCCAGCAGTTACGGAGGGACTGGGGTCAATGAGCAGTTCTTC.

J is TRBJ2-5 and V is TRBV7-2; tentative D call: TRBD1 (5 bases). Trimming removed 3 bases from V and 2 bases from J, with 16 bases in between. The CDR3 runs 16 residues. CDR1 is SGHTA and CDR2 is FQGNSA in the germline V gene. In DNA form, the CDR3 reads TGTGCCAGCAGCTTGGGGCCTCTAGGCGGTCAAGAGACCCAGTACTTC. It codes for CASSLGPLGGQETQYF.

The chain recombines TRBV14 with TRBJ2-2, with D possibly TRBD2 on 6 matching bases. Germline V gene sequence: CDR1 SGHDN, CDR2 FVKESK. This CDR3 is built from 16 residues. Trimming took off 1 base at V and 1 base at J, with 10 bases between the two ends. CDR3 DNA sequence: TGTGCCAGCAGCCAAGGGCGGGGCTGGAACACCGGGGAGCTGTTTTTT. This translates into CASSQGRGWNTGELFF.

This clone was recorded once. This sequence joins TRBV5-1 and TRBJ2-1; the D gene is possibly TRBD2 (5 bases). V gave up 4 bases and J gave up 9 bases, with 11 bases separating them. This CDR3 has 12 residues. Germline assignment: CDR1 SGHRS and CDR2 YFSETQ. The CDR3 loop is CASSPRGSEQFF. The CDR3 nucleotides read TGCGCCAGCAGCCCGCGAGGGAGTGAGCAGTTCTTC.

The gene calls are TRBV28 and TRBJ1-1; perhaps TRBD1 as D (6 bases). There are 16 residues in the CDR3. Germline CDR1 reads MDHEN; CDR2 reads SYDVKM. Trimming removed 7 bases at V and 5 bases at J, with 23 bases between. The chain's CDR3 is CASNGAGEGWRTEAFF. DNA for the CDR3: TGTGCCAGCAATGGGGCAGGGGAGGGATGGAGAACTGAAGCTTTCTTT.

The chain joins TRBV7-9 to TRBJ1-4; D is possibly TRBD1 (6 bases). The CDR3 totals 17 residues. Trimming took off 3 bases at V and 8 bases at J, with 22 bases between the two ends. Germline V gives CDR1 SEHNR, CDR2 FQNEAQ (reference sequence). Here the CDR3 reads CASSLPGQEGSEEKLFF. CDR3 bases: TGTGCCAGCAGCTTGCCGGGACAAGAAGGTTCCGAGGAAAAACTGTTTTTT.

This clone was observed a handful of times. This chain uses TRBV7-9 with TRBJ1-2; a weak D match, TRBD1 (5 bases). Germline V lookup: CDR1 SEHNR, CDR2 FQNEAQ (reference sequence). CDR3 size: 16 residues. Trimming shortened V by 5 bases and J by 0 bases, and 16 bases separated the two germline ends. DNA for the CDR3: TGTGCCAGCAGCCGAAATCGGGACTTCCCTAACTATGGCTACACCTTC. This translates into CASSRNRDFPNYGYTF.

Here the CDR3 DNA reads TGTGCCAGCAGCGGTACGACTTCCAGCTCCTACAATGAGCAGTTCTTC. It codes for CASSGTTSSSYNEQFF. The V gene is TRBV9, the J gene TRBJ2-1; D gene uncertain. This CDR3 is built from 16 residues. Trimming cost V 3 bases and J 0 bases, with 13 bases left between them. Germline loops: CDR1 SGDLS, CDR2 YYNGEE.

The V and J genes are TRBV5-1 and TRBJ2-5; 8 nucleotides match TRBD2. The trim removed 3 bases at V and 5 bases at J, leaving 9 bases unmatched. CDR3 length: 15 amino acids. Germline CDR1 reads SGHRS; CDR2 reads YFSETQ. The CDR3 reads CASSSGPGGRETQYF. CDR3 bases: TGCGCCAGCAGCTCCGGCCCGGGGGGGAGGGAGACCCAGTACTTC. Together with reference TRBV5-1 and TRBJ2-5, the CDR3 gives the full variable domain: KAGVTQTPRYLIKTRGQQVTLSCSPISGHRSVSWYQQTPGQGLQFLFEYFSETQRNKGNFPGRFSGRQFSNSRSEMNVSTLELGDSALYLCASSSGPGGRETQYFGPGTRLLVL.

The chain uses TRBV10-2 and TRBJ2-2, with D unclear. V dropped 2 bases and J dropped 1 base, with 5 bases sitting between them. This CDR3 is built from 14 residues. The germline gives CDR1 WSHSY, CDR2 SAAADI. The CDR3 here is CASSEAGNTGELFF. DNA for the CDR3: TGCGCCAGCAGTGAGGCAGGGAACACCGGGGAGCTGTTTTTT.

The table lists this clone with a count of one. The rearrangement joins TRBV11-2 to TRBJ1-5; tentatively, D is TRBD1 (5 bases). Germline V CDR1 and CDR2: SGHAT, FQNNGV. The ends were cut back, 4 bases at V and 4 bases at J, with 8 bases in the middle. There are 13 residues in the CDR3. The CDR3 nucleotides read TGTGCCAGCAGCTCGGGGGGTAATCAGCCCCAGCATTTT. It specifies CASSSGGNQPQHF.

The chain combines TRBV18 with TRBJ2-3; perhaps TRBD2 as D (6 bases). Germline V gene data show CDR1 as KGHSH and CDR2 as LQKENI. This CDR3 has 16 residues. V was trimmed by 3 bases and J by 6 bases, leaving 19 bases between them. The CDR3 DNA is TGTGCCAGCTCACCTTCGTACGGGCGGGGTCCCGATACGCAGTATTTT. It translates to CASSPSYGRGPDTQYF.

This rearrangement joins TRBV7-8 to TRBJ2-1; 7 positions match TRBD2. The CDR3 has 14 residues. In germline, CDR1 is SGHVS, CDR2 FQNEAQ. V lost 5 bases and J lost 4; bases outside the gene matches: 5. CDR3 protein: CASSPGGGYNEQFF. CDR3 nucleotides: TGTGCCAGCAGCCCGGGAGGCGGGTACAATGAGCAGTTCTTC.

V and J are TRBV2 and TRBJ2-7; tentatively, D is TRBD2 (6 bases). Germline values: CDR1 SNHLY, CDR2 FYNNEI. The CDR3 covers 16 residues. Trimming took 6 bases from V and 4 from J, leaving 22 bases between them. The CDR3 coding sequence is TGTGCCAGCAGACGGGGACTCCTATCTACTACTTACGAGCAGTACTTC. Amino acid sequence: CASRRGLLSTTYEQYF.

The chain employs TRBV4-1 and TRBJ1-3, with a possible D match to TRBD1 (5 bases). V was trimmed by 5 bases and J by 0 bases, leaving 8 bases between them. Germline V gene data show CDR1 as MGHRA and CDR2 as YSYEKL. The CDR3 length is 14 residues. CDR3: CASSAGFSGNTIYF. CDR3 nucleotides: TGCGCCAGCAGCGCAGGGTTCTCTGGAAACACCATATATTTT.

This clone came up once. The V gene is TRBV7-9, the J gene TRBJ1-6, with a possible D match to TRBD1 (6 bases). Trimming cost V 8 bases and J 3 bases, with 17 bases left between them. The CDR3 runs to 16 residues. Germline loops: CDR1 SEHNR, CDR2 FQNEAQ (reference sequence). The CDR3 is CASCRDNDIYNSPLHF. CDR3 nucleotide sequence: TGTGCCAGCTGCCGGGACAACGATATCTATAATTCACCCCTCCACTTT. Filled out from reference TRBV7-9 and TRBJ1-6, the complete variable domain reads DTGVSQNPRHKITKRGQNVTFRCDPISEHNRLYWYRQTLGQGPEFLTYFQNEAQLEKSRLLSDRFSAERPKGSFSTLEIQRTEQGDSAMYLCASCRDNDIYNSPLHFGNGTRLTVT.

The V gene is TRBV7-8, the J gene TRBJ1-1; TRBD1 aligns across 8 bases. The germline CDR1 and CDR2 sequences are SGHVS and FQNEAQ. The CDR3 consists of 14 residues. V lost 2 bases and J lost 5; bases outside the gene matches: 4. For the CDR3, the DNA is TGTGCCAGCAGCTTACCCCGGACAGGGACTGAAGCTTTCTTT. It yields the protein CASSLPRTGTEAFF. Drawing the rest from reference TRBV7-8 and TRBJ1-1, the complete variable domain is GAGVSQSPRYKVAKRGQDVALRCDPISGHVSLFWYQQALGQGPEFLTYFQNEAQLDKSGLPSDRFFAERPEGSVSTLKIQRTQQEDSAVYLCASSLPRTGTEAFFGQGTRLTVV.

V is TRBV7-9 and J is TRBJ2-7; 7 nucleotides agree with TRBD2. V lost 6 bases and J lost 2; bases outside the gene matches: 4. This CDR3 has 13 residues. Germline V gene data show CDR1 as SEHNR and CDR2 as FQNEAQ (reference sequence). The CDR3 loop reads CASSLAAAYEQYF. CDR3 in DNA: TGTGCCAGCAGTCTAGCGGCAGCCTACGAGCAGTACTTC.